This T cell receptor beta chain was identified in a study of blood T cell repertoires in COVID-19. Per the authors' pipeline: Quantification of nucleated cells was approximated via reference gene primer amplification. Libraries were prepared by immunoSEQ multiplex PCR; TCRdb keeps only in-frame clonotypes and omits some of them. V and J calls and clone size are those listed in that table; D and trimming were worked out from the DNA. The sample carries around 130,000 clones, more than 75% recorded once. In germline, CDR1 is LNHDA, CDR2 SQIVND (reference sequence). Trimming removed 4 bases at V and 8 bases at J, with 12 bases between. CDR3 length: 13 amino acids.

Sequenced material: peripheral blood. The TCR comes from a man aged 65 to 79 with active COVID-19. The rearrangement uses TRBV19 and TRBJ2-4, with D possibly TRBD2 on 6 matching bases. CDR3 residues: CASSRRGSDIQYF. Here the CDR3 DNA reads TGTGCCAGTAGTAGGAGGGGATCGGACATTCAGTACTTC.